This TCR beta chain appears in the sequencing data of a study of T-cell memory formation after mild COVID-19 (dated by TCRdb to the early 2020s). With regard to the full study: TCR sequence clusters from the two donors were found to be largely donor specific. The cohort was made up of two young adult volunteers, one female and one male, who were previously healthy. In a couple of donors, T-cell clones that expanded and contracted after mild COVID-19 were followed by sequencing TCRalpha and TCRbeta repertoires longitudinally.

The full study reports these points: Only a couple of mild cases were covered by the study, and larger cohorts that include severe cases with pre-infection samples were considered necessary. Clones contracting from day 15 to 85 had balanced CD4/CD8 phenotypes, while a second wave expanding from day 15 to 37 was biased towards CD4+. The second-wave clones that peaked on day 37 were not confirmed to be SARS-CoV-2 specific. Some responding clones were detected in pre-infection memory, which suggested that pre-existing cross-reactive memory T cells had joined the SARS-CoV-2 response. Contracting CD4+ clones appeared mostly in the CM and EM memory subsets, whereas CD8+ clones were enriched in EMRA.

PBMCs were isolated by Ficoll-Paque density gradient centrifugation. The reads were generated on an Illumina NovaSeq 6000. TCRalpha and TCRbeta cDNA libraries were built by 5'RACE with constant-segment primers, adding sample barcodes and unique molecular identifiers. Trizol reagent was used to extract RNA from every sample. Amplification of the libraries took two PCR steps, and the second step added a second sample barcode plus Illumina TruSeq adapters. Libraries were sequenced on an Illumina NovaSeq with 2 x 150 bp paired-end reads. On the authors' methods: The reads were demultiplexed and collapsed into UMI-guided consensus sequences using migec v1.2.7. Using mixcr v2.1.11, the UMI consensuses were aligned to TRA and TRB V and J templates and assembled into clonotypes. A clonotype was counted as expanded or contracted only if both edgeR and NoisET called the change significant, with noise models trained on biological replicates. edgeR calls used a false discovery rate-adjusted p below 0.01 and a log2 fold-change threshold of 1. As an exploratory analysis of dynamics, max-normalized trajectories of the 1000 most abundant clonotypes were examined by PCA with hierarchical clustering. Separately sequenced CD4+ and CD8+ repertoires were used to assign a CD4 or CD8 phenotype to each responding clone. In-frame beta chains were kept once TCRdb had trimmed the public reads at Q25 with fastp and called clones with MiXCR. Each entry is one CDR3 protein sequence, shown with its most common DNA and genes. These V and J calls are TCRdb output, not the study's own analysis. This sample has roughly 450,000 distinct CDR3 sequences in its table, and around a sixth of those were observed once. Roughly an eighth of the sample lies in the top ten.

V and J are truncated by 5 bases and 9 bases respectively, leaving an intervening sequence of 14 bases. The germline V gene encodes CDR1 SGHTA and CDR2 FQGTGA. The CDR3 measures 13 amino acids from cysteine to phenylalanine. Only CDR3 DNA remains: 39 bases, in frame from the first base. With regard to this clonotype: Its antigen specificity is not known. One base away there is no much larger clone; base qualities are not given.

Recombination joined TRBV7-3 with TRBJ2-1; the D gene is perhaps TRBD2, on 6 matching bases. Specimen: PBMCs or a T cell subset sorted from them (not recorded which). This clonotype originated in an adult woman who had mild COVID-19 (a few samples of this study predate the infection). The sample titles of this study are shuffled in the database, so cell type and time point are left out; the donor was told from shared clones. The DNA is as follows: TGTGCCAGCAGCCCAAGACTAGTGGGTGAGCAGTTCTTC. Translated, this is CASSPRLVGEQFF.